These 30 T cell receptor beta chains originate from one sample sequenced in a study of CD8 T cells in Susac syndrome. Reverse transcription used roughly 0.5 to 1 ug RNA and random hexamers. A single record per CDR3 protein comes from TCRdb applying MiXCR to the immunoSEQ multiplex PCR reads. The table has around 50,000 distinct CDR3 sequences, more than 85% seen once; the top ten hold around 0.38%. Input material: CD8+ T cells from PBMCs. The receptors were gathered from a human donor in good health.

The chain recombines TRBV14 with TRBJ1-2, with 10 bases identical to TRBD1. CDR1 is SGHDN and CDR2 is FVKESK in the germline V gene. This CDR3 contains 16 residues. V dropped 0 bases and J dropped 2; count of bases not matched to a gene: 3. CDR3 loop: CASSQDPDRGNYGYTF. The CDR3 DNA follows: TGTGCCAGCAGCCAAGATCCGGACAGGGGGAACTATGGCTACACCTTC.

The V call is TRBV19, the J call TRBJ2-7; TRBD1 might be the D (6 bases). CDR3 length: 14 amino acids. CDR1 and CDR2 from the germline V gene are LNHDA and SQIVND (reference sequence). Trimming stripped 4 bases from V and 3 bases from J, with 13 bases between. The CDR3: CASSNRDTVYEQYF. For the CDR3, the DNA is TGTGCCAGTAGTAACCGGGACACCGTCTACGAGCAGTACTTC. Full variable domain (rest looked up from reference TRBV19 and TRBJ2-7): DGGITQSPKYLFRKEGQNVTLSCEQNLNHDAMYWYRQDPGQGLRLIYYSQIVNDFQKGDIAEGYSVSREKKESFPLTVTSAQKNPTAFYLCASSNRDTVYEQYFGPGTRLTVT.

This rearrangement joins TRBV6-4 to TRBJ2-6, with D unclear. The CDR3 spans 15 residues. V was shortened by 3 bases and J by 0 bases, with 6 bases between the two germline ends. Germline V lookup: CDR1 MRHNA, CDR2 SNTAGT. As DNA, the CDR3 is TGTGCCAGCAGTGAGGCCAGCTCTGGGGCCAACGTCCTGACTTTC. It specifies CASSEASSGANVLTF.

CDR3 in DNA: TGTGCCAGCAGCTTAGCCCCGCCGACTTACGAGCAGTACTTC. Protein product: CASSLAPPTYEQYF. The chain links TRBV7-2 to TRBJ2-7; D is uncertain. V was trimmed by 0 bases and J by 4 bases, leaving 10 bases between them. Germline V gene data show CDR1 as SGHTA and CDR2 as FQGNSA. The length of the CDR3 is 14 residues.

V and J are TRBV7-9 and TRBJ2-1; the match to TRBD2 covers 15 bases. Trimming cost V 5 bases and J 7 bases; bases outside gene matches: 3. From germline, CDR1 is SEHNR and CDR2 FQNEAQ (reference sequence). CDR3 size: 15 residues. The CDR3 loop is CASSPGLAGGNEQFF. The CDR3 coding sequence is TGTGCCAGCAGCCCGGGACTAGCGGGAGGTAATGAGCAGTTCTTC.

The J gene is TRBJ2-3, the V gene TRBV6-5, with 8 bases matching TRBD2. The CDR3 runs 16 residues. Unmatched junction bases numbered 6, after V lost 0 bases and J lost 4 bases. Germline V lookup: CDR1 MNHEY, CDR2 SVGAGI. CDR3 DNA sequence: TGTGCCAGCAGTTACTCGAGCGGGAGTGTAGCAGATACGCAGTATTTT. Translating it yields CASSYSSGSVADTQYF.

This clonotype was seen once. The chain recombines TRBV6-5 with TRBJ2-3; 8 bases agree with TRBD2. The CDR3 contains 16 residues. The germline CDR1 and CDR2 sequences are MNHEY and SVGAGI. With 0 bases clipped from V and 2 bases from J, the junction kept 4 bases outside the gene matches. CDR3 loop: CASSYSVSGTTDTQYF. CDR3 nucleotides: TGTGCCAGCAGTTACTCGGTTAGCGGGACCACAGATACGCAGTATTTT.

V is TRBV15 and J is TRBJ1-1; D not resolved. Trimming stripped 9 bases from V and 2 bases from J, with 16 bases between. The CDR3 is 14 amino acids. Per the germline V gene, CDR1 is LNHNV and CDR2 is YYDKDF (reference sequence). The CDR3 region is CATQFHQDNTEAFF. CDR3 in DNA: TGTGCCACGCAATTCCACCAGGACAACACTGAAGCTTTCTTT.

V and J are TRBV4-1 and TRBJ2-7; 8 bases map to TRBD2. This CDR3 has 17 residues. The junction had 13 bases not matched to a gene; V was cut back by 4 bases and J by 2 bases. CDR1 and CDR2 from the germline V gene are MGHRA and YSYEKL. This CDR3 reads CASSPSAGGSGTYEQYF. The CDR3 DNA sequence: TGCGCCAGCAGCCCATCCGCAGGTGGTAGCGGGACCTACGAGCAGTACTTC.

V usage is TRBV4-2 and J usage is TRBJ1-1; no definite D call. The V end lost 0 bases, the J end lost 0 bases, and 8 bases lay between the germline ends. Germline V gene data show CDR1 as LGHNA and CDR2 as YNFKEQ. The CDR3 runs to 15 residues. The CDR3: CASSQERAMNTEAFF. In DNA form, the CDR3 reads TGTGCCAGCAGCCAAGAGAGGGCTATGAACACTGAAGCTTTCTTT.

The chain joins TRBV7-9 to TRBJ2-7; 9 positions match TRBD1. Germline trimming cut 4 bases from V and 0 bases from J; bases unmatched to any gene: 10. In germline, CDR1 is SEHNR, CDR2 FQNEAQ (reference sequence). The CDR3 consists of 17 residues. The CDR3: CASSSTAGTGISYEQYF. The DNA for the CDR3 is TGTGCCAGCAGCTCTACCGCCGGGACAGGGATCTCCTACGAGCAGTACTTC.

This sequence joins TRBV4-3 and TRBJ1-2; 7 bases agree with TRBD1. Germline assignment: CDR1 LGHNA and CDR2 YSLEER. This CDR3 has 16 residues. V trimming: 0 bases; J trimming: 7 bases; junction bases outside the gene matches: 11. The CDR3 sequence is CASSQDGRETGSGYTF. CDR3 sequence (DNA): TGCGCCAGCAGCCAAGATGGGAGGGAGACAGGGAGTGGCTACACCTTC.

This chain connects TRBV6-2 or TRBV6-3 to TRBJ2-1; D is unclear. Germline V gives CDR1 MNHEY, CDR2 SVGEGT. This CDR3 has 13 amino acids. V was clipped by 0 bases and J by 7 bases, with 7 bases between them. CDR3 sequence (DNA): TGTGCCAGCAGTTACTCTCGCAGGAATGAGCAGTTCTTC. Translating gives CASSYSRRNEQFF.

The chain couples TRBV7-8 to TRBJ2-3; D is unclear. The V gene's germline CDR1 is SGHVS and CDR2 FQNEAQ. The CDR3 sequence is 17 residues long. V gave up 2 bases and J gave up 9 bases, with 24 bases separating them. The CDR3, as DNA: TGTGCCAGCAGCTTACCTCGGACGGTAGGCCGCCAGATAACGCAGTATTTT. Translated, it gives CASSLPRTVGRQITQYF.

The V call is TRBV20-1, the J call TRBJ2-5; 8 positions agree with TRBD2. The length of the CDR3 is 15 residues. The V segment lost 0 bases and the J segment 5 bases; nucleotides outside the gene matches: 8. The germline V gene encodes CDR1 DFQATT and CDR2 SNEGSKA (reference sequence). The CDR3: CSARDLEAGVETQYF. As DNA, the CDR3 is TGCAGTGCTAGAGATCTGGAAGCGGGGGTGGAGACCCAGTACTTC.

The chain links TRBV19 to TRBJ2-1; D call uncertain. Germline CDR1 LNHDA, CDR2 SQIVND (reference sequence). This CDR3 has 14 residues. Deletions cut 4 bases from V and 6 bases from J, with 13 bases between. Here the CDR3 DNA reads TGTGCCAGTAGTAGCATGTCGGCTATCAATGAGCAGTTCTTC. The encoded protein is CASSSMSAINEQFF.

The gene calls are TRBV6-2 or TRBV6-3 and TRBJ2-5, with D unclear. V lost 7 bases to trimming and J lost 4 bases, with 10 bases between them. CDR1 and CDR2 (germline): MNHEY, SVGEGT. The CDR3 is 12 residues long. The CDR3 region has the DNA TGTGCCAGCACAAAAGATCGAGAGACCCAGTACTTC. The encoded protein is CASTKDRETQYF.

The V gene is TRBV30, the J gene TRBJ2-7; no definite D call. The V and J ends lost 1 base and 3 bases respectively, with 10 bases between them. Germline loops: CDR1 GTSNPN, CDR2 SVGIG (reference sequence). The CDR3 loop spans 13 amino acids. The chain's CDR3 is CAWSATDYYEQYF. The CDR3 DNA is TGTGCCTGGAGTGCTACTGATTACTACGAGCAGTACTTC.

This chain joins TRBV6-2 or TRBV6-3 and TRBJ2-1; no clear D. The ends were cut back, 6 bases at V and 7 bases at J, with 16 bases in the middle. The CDR3 has 14 residues. Germline loops: CDR1 MNHEY, CDR2 SVGEGT. The CDR3 sequence: CASRSTPFSNEQFF. The CDR3 nucleotides read TGTGCCAGCAGGTCCACGCCGTTTAGTAATGAGCAGTTCTTC.

The chain links TRBV9 to TRBJ2-7; 7 bases are shared with TRBD1. The germline V gene encodes CDR1 SGDLS and CDR2 YYNGEE. This CDR3 spans 15 amino acids. After removal of 0 bases from V and 3 bases from J, the junction contained 6 bases not matched to a gene. CDR3 bases: TGTGCCAGCAGCGTAGTGGGGACAGCAGACTACGAGCAGTACTTC. It translates to CASSVVGTADYEQYF.

The genes are TRBV29-1 and TRBJ2-2, with 9 nucleotides matching TRBD2. The CDR3 runs 16 residues. The germline CDR1 and CDR2 sequences are SQVTM and ANQGSEA. After removal of 3 bases from V and 6 bases from J, the junction contained 11 bases not matched to a gene. CDR3 region: CSVETNLAGVAGELFF. The DNA for the CDR3 is TGCAGCGTTGAGACGAACTTAGCGGGAGTTGCCGGGGAGCTGTTTTTT.

The J gene is TRBJ1-5, the V gene TRBV23-1; 7 nucleotides align to TRBD1. TRBV23-1 is classed as an ORF, of uncertain function. Trimming removed 6 bases from V and 2 bases from J; junction bases left unmatched: 7. This CDR3 comprises 15 residues. In DNA form, the CDR3 reads TGCGCCAGCAGCCCGTGGGACAGCGGCAATCAGCCCCAGCATTTT. Residues: CASSPWDSGNQPQHF.

The chain combines TRBV5-1 with TRBJ2-7; D is perhaps TRBD1 or TRBD2 (5 bases each). The V end was cut by 2 bases, the J end by 0 bases, with 9 bases between. Germline-derived CDR1 and CDR2 are SGHRS and YFSETQ. The CDR3 has 14 residues. In nucleotides, the CDR3 is TGCGCCAGCAGCTTTGGGGACCTCTCCTACGAGCAGTACTTC. Residues: CASSFGDLSYEQYF.

The V call is TRBV19, the J call TRBJ2-2; D uncertain. From germline, CDR1 is LNHDA and CDR2 SQIVND (reference sequence). The CDR3 extends over 13 amino acids. V dropped 7 bases and J dropped 8 bases, with 14 bases sitting between them. CDR3 sequence reads: CASMSVDGGELFF. CDR3 DNA: TGTGCCAGTATGTCGGTTGACGGGGGGGAGCTGTTTTTT.

This chain connects TRBV2 to TRBJ2-4, with 8 bases fitting TRBD1. The J segment lost 7 bases and the V segment lost 1 base, leaving 6 bases of the junction unmatched. This CDR3 has 15 amino acids. Germline assignment: CDR1 SNHLY and CDR2 FYNNEI. Here the CDR3 reads CASSEGQGTGNIQYF. The DNA for the CDR3 is TGTGCCAGCAGTGAAGGACAGGGGACGGGGAACATTCAGTACTTC.

The chain joins TRBV27 to TRBJ2-3; 8 bases align to TRBD1. Germline V gene data show CDR1 as MNHEY and CDR2 as SMNVEV (reference sequence). J was trimmed by 4 bases and V by 3 bases; bases with no gene match: 6. The CDR3 sequence is 15 residues long. DNA of the CDR3: TGTGCCAGCAGTTTTCGGACAGGGATGGCAGATACGCAGTATTTT. Protein: CASSFRTGMADTQYF.

The gene calls are TRBV2 and TRBJ1-3, with D perhaps matching TRBD1 (6 bases). V was pared by 1 base and J by 3 bases, with 7 bases between. The CDR3 contains 14 residues. The germline gives CDR1 SNHLY, CDR2 FYNNEI. CDR3 sequence reads: CASSEGDIGNTIYF. CDR3 coding DNA: TGTGCCAGCAGTGAAGGGGACATTGGAAACACCATATATTTT.

This chain connects TRBV10-3 to TRBJ2-7; D possibly corresponds to TRBD2 (6 bases). Trimming removed 4 bases at V and 3 bases at J, with 10 bases between. The V gene's germline CDR1 is ENHRY and CDR2 SYGVKD. This CDR3 spans 13 amino acids. CDR3 protein: CAISAGTDYEQYF. The CDR3 coding sequence is TGTGCCATCAGTGCGGGGACTGACTACGAGCAGTACTTC.

This sequence joins TRBV3-1 and TRBJ2-7; TRBD1 agrees at 7 bases. V was pared by 0 bases and J by 3 bases, with 2 bases of the junction left unmatched. This CDR3 spans 14 amino acids. Per the germline V gene, CDR1 is LGHDT and CDR2 is YNNKEL (reference sequence). CDR3 sequence reads: CASSQEDRSYEQYF. The CDR3 bases are TGTGCCAGCAGCCAAGAGGACAGGAGCTACGAGCAGTACTTC.

In nucleotides, the CDR3 is TGTGCCAGCAGCTCCATTAGCTTGGCAGTTTTCAATGAGCAGTTCTTC. Translating gives CASSSISLAVFNEQFF. The chain uses TRBV7-9 and TRBJ2-1; D unresolved. V lost 4 bases to trimming and J lost 6 bases, with 19 bases between them. The CDR3 totals 16 residues. Germline assignment: CDR1 SEHNR and CDR2 FQNEAQ (reference sequence).